A single sample gave rise to the 18 T cell receptor beta chains below, sequenced in a study of neurological immune-mediated disorders. TCRdb processed the 5' RACE reads anew with MiXCR; each CDR3 protein has one entry. Counted here are 65,000 to 75,000 distinct CDR3 sequences, under 5.5% occurring once; the ten biggest clones make up over 2%. Sequencing was done on a sample of PBMCs. The receptors originated from a woman in her sixties or seventies with multiple sclerosis.

This clonotype was found many times. The chain combines TRBV29-1 with TRBJ2-1, with D perhaps TRBD2 (5 bases). CDR3 size: 17 residues. Trimming cost V 8 bases and J 0 bases, with 23 bases left between them. Germline-derived CDR1 and CDR2 are SQVTM and ANQGSEA. CDR3: CSTGLLASSSSYNEQFF. DNA for the CDR3: TGCAGCACCGGACTCCTCGCCTCTTCAAGCTCCTACAATGAGCAGTTCTTC.

This clonotype was seen at least ten times. The chain carries TRBV7-3 and TRBJ1-5; D uncertain. The germline V gene has CDR1 SGHTA and CDR2 FQGTGA. The CDR3 spans 13 residues. V dropped 5 bases and J dropped 5 bases, with 10 bases sitting between them. CDR3 region: CASSPHPDQPQHF. The CDR3 DNA follows: TGTGCCAGCAGCCCCCACCCCGATCAGCCCCAGCATTTT.

This clonotype occurred many times. V usage is TRBV25-1 and J usage is TRBJ1-6; the D is unclear. V gave up 5 bases and J gave up 8 bases, with 7 bases separating them. CDR3 length: 12 amino acids. Germline CDR1 reads MGHDK; CDR2 reads SYGVNS. CDR3: CASSFTDSPLHF. CDR3 coding DNA: TGTGCCAGCAGTTTTACAGATTCACCCCTCCACTTT.

This clonotype was counted many times. The chain combines TRBV7-2 with TRBJ1-2; possibly TRBD1 for D (5 bases). Germline V gives CDR1 SGHTA, CDR2 FQGNSA. V was pared by 4 bases and J by 8 bases, with 23 bases between. The CDR3 runs 16 residues. The CDR3 region is CASSSQVLGGPRGYTF. CDR3 nucleotides: TGTGCCAGCAGCTCCCAGGTCCTGGGGGGTCCGAGGGGCTACACCTTC.

This clonotype was seen repeatedly, ten times or more. The J gene is TRBJ1-1, the V gene TRBV6-6; D may be TRBD1 (5 bases). The CDR3 totals 14 residues. Trimming left V 0 bases short and J 4 bases short, with 9 bases between. Germline loops: CDR1 MNHNY, CDR2 SVGAGI (reference sequence). The CDR3 loop is CASSYSPGSTEAFF. CDR3 in DNA: TGTGCCAGCAGTTACTCGCCAGGGAGCACTGAAGCTTTCTTT.

This clonotype was observed at least ten times. The V gene is TRBV10-3, the J gene TRBJ1-5, with TRBD1 matching 8 bases. Germline V gives CDR1 ENHRY, CDR2 SYGVKD. V shed 8 bases, J shed 6 bases, and the junction held 9 bases outside the gene matches. CDR3 length: 14 amino acids. CDR3 sequence: CAIRAGGEVQPQHF. CDR3 bases: TGTGCCATCCGGGCAGGGGGCGAGGTTCAGCCCCAGCATTTT.

This clonotype was counted at least ten times. V is TRBV20-1 and J is TRBJ2-1; 8 bases align to TRBD2. Germline V lookup: CDR1 DFQATT, CDR2 SNEGSKA (reference sequence). Germline trimming cut 0 bases from V and 5 bases from J; bases unmatched to any gene: 6. CDR3 size: 15 residues. The CDR3 spells CSARDSVAGNNEQFF. The CDR3 DNA reads as TGCAGTGCTAGAGATTCGGTAGCGGGGAACAATGAGCAGTTCTTC.

Many counts were recorded for this clonotype. The chain employs TRBV6-5 and TRBJ1-1; the match to TRBD1 covers 8 bases. The CDR3 consists of 14 residues. The V and J ends lost 10 bases and 4 bases, in that order; junction bases with no gene match: 11. Germline V gene data show CDR1 as MNHEY and CDR2 as SVGAGI. This CDR3 reads CAIAGGADSTEAFF. The CDR3 DNA follows: TGTGCCATCGCAGGGGGCGCGGATTCCACTGAAGCTTTCTTT.

This clonotype turned up a few times. The chain is built from TRBV12-3 or TRBV12-4 and TRBJ2-3; 8 bases are a match to TRBD2. Losses at the gene ends were 5 bases for V and 9 bases for J; bases not matched to a gene: 13. The CDR3 extends over 15 amino acids. The CDR3 is CASSLNSGGELTQYF. Here the CDR3 DNA reads TGTGCCAGCAGTCTCAACAGCGGGGGAGAGTTAACGCAGTATTTT.

This clonotype was recorded many times. The chain carries TRBV15 and TRBJ2-1, with D possibly being TRBD2 (5 bases). The CDR3 has 14 amino acids. With 0 bases removed from V and 10 bases from J, the gap between germline ends came to 13 bases. Germline V CDR1 and CDR2: LNHNV, YYDKDF (reference sequence). The CDR3 DNA reads TGTGCCACCAGCAGAGATACCCACGAGCGGGAGCAGTTCTTC. Its protein product is CATSRDTHEREQFF.

This clonotype showed up many times. V and J are TRBV5-1 and TRBJ1-1; 8 bases match TRBD1. This CDR3 spans 15 amino acids. V lost 4 bases to trimming and J lost 5 bases; unmatched junction nucleotides: 10. The germline V gene has CDR1 SGHRS and CDR2 YFSETQ. CDR3 nucleotide sequence: TGCGCCAGCAGCGGGGTGACAGGGGACCTGACTGAAGCTTTCTTT. Amino acids: CASSGVTGDLTEAFF.

The CDR3 bases are TGTGCCAGCAGCGGGAACACCGGGGAGCTGTTTTTT. It yields the protein CASSGNTGELFF. The J gene is TRBJ2-2, the V gene TRBV12-3 or TRBV12-4; D is uncertain. V shed 6 bases and J shed 1 base, with 3 bases lying between them. This CDR3 has 12 amino acids.

The J gene is TRBJ2-3, the V gene TRBV20-1; 10 bases align to TRBD2. CDR1 DFQATT and CDR2 SNEGSKA come from the germline V gene (reference sequence). After removal of 3 bases from V and 4 bases from J, the junction contained 4 bases not matched to a gene. CDR3 size: 14 residues. This CDR3 reads CSARALAGADTQYF. CDR3 bases: TGCAGTGCTAGGGCTCTAGCGGGAGCAGATACGCAGTATTTT.

Many counts were recorded for this clonotype. V is TRBV5-6 and J is TRBJ2-7, with a weak D call TRBD1 (6 bases). Trimming shortened V by 6 bases and J by 2 bases, and 9 bases separated the two germline ends. Germline V gene lookup returns CDR1 SGHDT and CDR2 YYEEEE. This CDR3 region has 12 residues. This CDR3 is CASNRVPYEQYF. Written as DNA, the CDR3 is TGTGCCAGCAACAGGGTACCCTACGAGCAGTACTTC.

This clonotype was seen many times. The chain uses TRBV6-5 and TRBJ2-7; TRBD1 matches 9 bases. With 5 bases clipped from V and 2 bases from J, the junction kept 7 bases outside the gene matches. CDR3 length: 15 residues. Germline values: CDR1 MNHEY, CDR2 SVGAGI. The CDR3 is CASSPGQGPAYEQYF. As DNA, the CDR3 is TGTGCCAGCAGTCCGGGACAGGGCCCCGCCTACGAGCAGTACTTC.

This clonotype has only a few counts. The chain employs TRBV18 and TRBJ1-5, with D uncertain. Germline loops: CDR1 KGHSH, CDR2 LQKENI. Trimming removed 2 bases from V and 5 bases from J, with 7 bases in between. The CDR3 length is 13 residues. The CDR3 reads CASSPGRDQPQHF. The CDR3 DNA reads TGTGCCAGCTCACCAGGCCGTGATCAGCCCCAGCATTTT.

In its sample, this clonotype was seen many times. This rearrangement joins TRBV30 to TRBJ1-6; D unresolved. CDR1 is GTSNPN, CDR2 SVGIG, per germline (reference sequence). Trimming removed 6 bases at V and 0 bases at J, with 9 bases between. This CDR3 spans 14 amino acids. CDR3 amino acids: CACSYGSYNSPLHF. Written as DNA, the CDR3 is TGTGCCTGCTCATATGGCTCCTATAATTCACCCCTCCACTTT.

This clonotype has a count of ten or more. The chain recombines TRBV12-3 or TRBV12-4 with TRBJ1-3; D is ambiguous. The CDR3 has 14 residues. With 3 bases removed from V and 0 bases from J, the gap between germline ends came to 6 bases. CDR3 loop: CASSFWDSGNTIYF. CDR3 DNA: TGTGCCAGCAGTTTTTGGGACTCTGGAAACACCATATATTTT.